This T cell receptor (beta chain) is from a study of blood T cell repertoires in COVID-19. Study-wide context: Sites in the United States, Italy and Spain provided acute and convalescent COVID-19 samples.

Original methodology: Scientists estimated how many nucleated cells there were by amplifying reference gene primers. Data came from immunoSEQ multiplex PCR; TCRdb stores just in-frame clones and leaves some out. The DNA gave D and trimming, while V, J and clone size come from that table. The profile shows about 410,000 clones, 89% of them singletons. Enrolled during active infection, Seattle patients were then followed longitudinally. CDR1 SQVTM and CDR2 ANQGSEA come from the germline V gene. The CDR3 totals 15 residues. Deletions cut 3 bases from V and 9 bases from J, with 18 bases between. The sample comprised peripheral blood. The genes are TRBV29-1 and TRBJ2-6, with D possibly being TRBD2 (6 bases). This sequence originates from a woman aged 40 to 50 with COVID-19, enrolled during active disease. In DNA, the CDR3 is TGCAGCGTTGACAGCGGGCTAAGGGGAGGCAACGTCCTGACTTTC. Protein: CSVDSGLRGGNVLTF.